Below, one TCR beta chain is given with its context. Its antigen is still unknown. A much larger clone lies a single base off, so this may be a read error. Taken with the paper, the label for time point translates to: sample taken at primary tumor resection. For TCR sequencing, whole RNA was extracted from tumor and nontumor lung tissue, or from cryopreserved PBMC samples, and no cell sorting was done. The donors were more than 60 patients from the lung TRACERx cohort who had early-stage, untreated non-small cell lung cancer. A patient was chosen for TCR sequencing only when enough RNA was available from at least two tumor regions. The data stem from a study of spatial heterogeneity in lung cancer (dated by TCRdb to the late 2010s). For the wider study: Beta-chain transcripts were consistently detected in greater numbers than alpha-chain transcripts, which likely reflected higher beta-chain transcript abundance. In the raw uncorrected reads, each unique combination of TCR and UMI appeared more than ten times on average. TCR alpha and beta repertoires were quantitatively compared across multiple tumor regions, matched nontumor lung and blood in non-small cell lung cancer. Nonsynonymous mutation counts, determined by whole-exome sequencing of tumor tissue, were related to TCR repertoire features. Both alpha and beta chains were TCR-sequenced in hundreds of tumor regions, approximately 68 matched nontumor lung samples and some 56 PBMC samples obtained at surgery. What the research found in general, with its limitations: Confirming at a functional level the hypothesis that regional TCRs recognize regional mutations was considered to require additional single-cell paired TCR alpha and beta sequencing. Ubiquitous expanded tumor TCRs were detected in blood more often at tumor resection than at routine follow-up.

The library was made by 5' RACE. The run used a NextSeq 500. In the TCR library protocol, a unique molecular identifier was attached to each TCR cDNA molecule so that PCR and sequencing errors could be corrected. Per the original workflow: Decombinator tools were used for TCR identification, UMI-based error correction and CDR3 extraction. TCRs above a frequency of 2 per 1,000, corresponding to the top 1% of the tumor frequency distribution, were defined as expanded. Rényi diversity was computed with the R vegan package after subsampling each repertoire 100 times to 5,000 TCRs. CDR3 similarity networks were constructed using string-kernel similarity of amino acid triplets, with links drawn between CDR3s whose pairwise similarity was above 0.82. Clones were called with MiXCR by TCRdb after fastp trimmed the public reads at Q25, and only in-frame beta chains were retained. Identical CDR3 protein sequences are pooled into one entry, listed with their most common genes and DNA. The V and J calls were determined by TCRdb, not by the authors. The sample table contains about 80,000 distinct CDR3 sequences; only one count was recorded for approximately 21% of them. Jointly, the top ten make up roughly 6% of the sample.

Deletion took 0 bases off V and 8 bases off J, with a span of 14 bases between the germline ends. CDR1 and CDR2 were assigned from the germline V gene (reference sequence) as DFQATT and SNEGSKA. The CDR3 spans 14 residues, from the cysteine through the phenylalanine. Just the 42-base CDR3 DNA is kept, in frame starting at base 1. Here the chain combines TRBV20-1 and TRBJ1-3, with no D gene named confidently. This receptor was taken from a male donor with early-stage non-small cell lung cancer. The specimen was PBMCs, collected at surgery. The DNA is as follows: TGCAGTGCTAGAGATCCGCGCGACCAGGACACCATATATTTT. It translates as CSARDPRDQDTIYF.